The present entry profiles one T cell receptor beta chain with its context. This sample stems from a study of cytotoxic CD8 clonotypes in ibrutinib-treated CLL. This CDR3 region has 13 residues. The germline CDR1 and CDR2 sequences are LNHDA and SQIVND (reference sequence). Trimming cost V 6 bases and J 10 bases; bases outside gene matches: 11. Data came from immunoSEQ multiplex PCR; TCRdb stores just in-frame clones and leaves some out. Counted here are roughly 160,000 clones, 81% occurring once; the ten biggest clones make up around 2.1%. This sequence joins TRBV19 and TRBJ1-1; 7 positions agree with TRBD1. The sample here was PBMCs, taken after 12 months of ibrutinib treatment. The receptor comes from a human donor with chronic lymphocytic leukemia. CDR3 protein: CASRDRLLGGAFF. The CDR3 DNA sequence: TGTGCCAGTAGGGACAGGCTTTTGGGAGGAGCTTTCTTT.